The clone carrying this T cell receptor beta chain was observed a handful of times. Antigen: not known. This sample stems from a study of vaccination effects on CD4 cells after COVID-19. Method: immunoSEQ multiplex PCR; TCRdb's copy keeps in-frame clones and lacks some. The data show tens of thousands of clones, with roughly 74% seen just once and about 20% held by the top ten. The CDR3 extends over 11 amino acids. The germline V gene encodes CDR1 SGDLS and CDR2 YYNGEE. Trimming removed 3 bases from V and 8 bases from J, with 8 bases in between. Under the ViraFEST assay, PBMC were stimulated with viral peptide pools so that antigen-specific CD4+ T cells expanded. Sequencing was performed afterwards. Subsequent to 10 days of culture, CD4+ T cells were isolated. People in the vaccine group had not been infected with SARS-CoV-2 before, and their nucleocapsid antibodies were negative.

The sample here was CD4+ T cells from PBMCs cultured with HCoV-NL63 spike peptides, taken before COVID-19 vaccination. The receptor's source is a human donor who received a COVID-19 vaccine. This chain uses TRBV9 with TRBJ1-1, with D unresolved. CDR3 protein: CASSGEVEAFF. The DNA for the CDR3 is TGTGCCAGCAGCGGAGAAGTGGAAGCTTTCTTT. The entire variable domain, with the rest obtained from reference TRBV9 and TRBJ1-1, is as follows: DSGVTQTPKHLITATGQRVTLRCSPRSGDLSVYWYQQSLDQGLQFLIQYYNGEERAKGNILERFSAQQFPDLHSELNLSSLELGDSALYFCASSGEVEAFFGQGTRLTVV.